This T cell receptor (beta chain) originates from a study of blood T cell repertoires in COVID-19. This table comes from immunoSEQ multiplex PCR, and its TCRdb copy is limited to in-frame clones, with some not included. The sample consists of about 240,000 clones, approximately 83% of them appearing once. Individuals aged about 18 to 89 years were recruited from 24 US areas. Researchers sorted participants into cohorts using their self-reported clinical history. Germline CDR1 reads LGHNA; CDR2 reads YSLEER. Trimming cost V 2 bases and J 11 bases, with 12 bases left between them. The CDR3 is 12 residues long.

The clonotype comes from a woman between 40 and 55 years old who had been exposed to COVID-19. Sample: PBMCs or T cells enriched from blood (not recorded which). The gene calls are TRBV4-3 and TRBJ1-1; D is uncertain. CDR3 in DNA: TGCGCCAGCAGCCAAAGCCGCGGGTTTGCTTTCTTT. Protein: CASSQSRGFAFF.